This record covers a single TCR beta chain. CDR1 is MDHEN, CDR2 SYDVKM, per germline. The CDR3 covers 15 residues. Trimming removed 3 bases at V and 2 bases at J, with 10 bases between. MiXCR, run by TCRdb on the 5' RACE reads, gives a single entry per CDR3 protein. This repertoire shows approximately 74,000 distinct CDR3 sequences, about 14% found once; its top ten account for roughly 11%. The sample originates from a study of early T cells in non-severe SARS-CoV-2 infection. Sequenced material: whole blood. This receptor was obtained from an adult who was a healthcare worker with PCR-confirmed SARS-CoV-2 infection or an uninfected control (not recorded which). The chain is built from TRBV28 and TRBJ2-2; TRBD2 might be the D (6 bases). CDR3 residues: CASSLGGFNTGELFF. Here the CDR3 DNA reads TGTGCCAGCAGTTTGGGGGGATTTAACACCGGGGAGCTGTTTTTT.